The rows below give T cell receptor beta chains drawn from one sample of a study of shared clonotypes between healthy human individuals. Profiled with immunoSEQ multiplex PCR; TCRdb holds only in-frame clones, not every one. This table has just under 95,000 clones, roughly three quarters appearing once. Sequencing used memory CD8+ T cells sorted from blood. Receptor source: a man aged 25-40 years in good health. CDR3s leave out the opening cysteine and the closing phenylalanine or tryptophan. The D gene is left open where the match is weak.

TRBV5-4	13	TRBJ2-1	NA	ASSVGEGAYNEQF
TRBV6-5	9	TRBJ2-1	NA	ASRANNEQF
TRBV11-2	11	TRBJ1-2	TRBD1	ASSWTGGYGYT
TRBV11-2	10	TRBJ1-4	NA	ASSFGGEKLF
TRBV5-1	12	TRBJ1-1	NA	ASSSPGAMTEAF
TRBV4-1	11	TRBJ2-7	NA	ASSQASWYEQY
TRBV5-1	13	TRBJ1-3	NA	ASSLDQRSGNTIY
TRBV25-1	16	TRBJ2-1	TRBD2	ASSEPRRLAASYNEQF
TRBV25-1	13	TRBJ2-1	TRBD2	ASRLGTSGIDEQF
TRBV2	12	TRBJ1-3	NA	ASNRVSSGNTIY
TRBV5-4	11	TRBJ1-5	NA	ASSLGSNQPQH
TRBV28	13	TRBJ2-3	TRBD1	ASSRGQGAGDTQY
TRBV29-1	11	TRBJ1-1	NA	SVEVQGNTEAF
TRBV6-4	11	TRBJ2-2	NA	ASSERDTGELF
TRBV7-9	13	TRBJ2-1	NA	ASSLAKTGDNEQF
TRBV7-2	12	TRBJ2-7	TRBD1	ASSLGTEAYEQY
TRBV7-6	15	TRBJ2-5	NA	ASSSHLKQGTMETQY
TRBV18	12	TRBJ2-7	NA	ASSPIPDAYEQY
TRBV27	12	TRBJ1-1	NA	ASSFQGGDAEAF
TRBV7-6	13	TRBJ2-1	NA	ASSPQPGTYNEQF
TRBV28	11	TRBJ2-5	NA	ASSFALPRTQY
TRBV2	12	TRBJ2-3	NA	ALNPASMTDTQY
TRBV2	12	TRBJ1-1	NA	ASREWTDNTEAF
TRBV29-1	9	TRBJ2-7	NA	SVGGGYEQY
TRBV7-8	13	TRBJ2-3	NA	ASSDRSGYSDTQY
TRBV19	11	TRBJ2-1	NA	ASSAGPYNEQF
TRBV7-9	16	TRBJ2-3	NA	ASSFPGKSGLSTDTQY
TRBV21-1	13	TRBJ2-7	NA	ASSKTGRKFYEQY
TRBV7-2	15	TRBJ2-2	NA	ASSSNRVGGYTGELF
TRBV7-8	15	TRBJ2-5	TRBD1	ASSSGQGGIQGETQY
TRBV25-1	12	TRBJ2-1	TRBD1	ASSVRGQLNEQF
TRBV7-8	18	TRBJ2-3	TRBD2	ASSSGTSGVLFPSTDTQY
TRBV27	12	TRBJ2-7	NA	ASSLGRREYEQY
TRBV6-1	10	TRBJ2-7	NA	ASRDTSYEQY
TRBV10-3	12	TRBJ2-7	TRBD2	AISTGTSGYEQY
TRBV28	12	TRBJ1-1	TRBD1	ASSSTGLQSEAF
TRBV27	12	TRBJ2-3	NA	ASSFHPSTDTQY
TRBV4-2	16	TRBJ2-7	TRBD2	ASSQDKGLSGRGYEQY
TRBV7-9	13	TRBJ1-1	NA	ASRLPGGADTEAF
TRBV6-1	12	TRBJ2-2	NA	ASSGSGITGELF
TRBV5-6	10	TRBJ2-5	NA	ASSLVAETQY
TRBV7-9	15	TRBJ2-1	TRBD2	ASSTGLAGRSYNEQF
TRBV6-4	14	TRBJ2-2	TRBD1	ASSDSGQGFTGELF
TRBV2	11	TRBJ1-2	NA	ASSAGGIDGYT
TRBV5-5	14	TRBJ2-1	TRBD2	ASSRGLAGVGNEQF
TRBV10-3	11	TRBJ1-1	TRBD1	ATNRGANTEAF
TRBV29-1	11	TRBJ2-2	NA	SVSRGDTGELF
TRBV18	12	TRBJ1-1	TRBD1	ASSKTGEDTEAF
TRBV6-5	13	TRBJ2-1	TRBD2	ASSYGLTSGPEQF
TRBV5-8	13	TRBJ2-1	NA	ASSLVGTAYNEQF
TRBV28	13	TRBJ2-7	TRBD1	ASSGSGTEPYEQY
TRBV9	12	TRBJ1-1	NA	ASSPRQLNTEAF
TRBV7-9	11	TRBJ2-7	NA	ASSGTGGWEQY
TRBV28	9	TRBJ2-1	NA	ATHLPNEQF
TRBV11-2	11	TRBJ1-1	NA	ASRGTGNTEAF
TRBV27	18	TRBJ2-1	TRBD2	ASSLRLPGLAGDKYNEQF
TRBV28	11	TRBJ1-1	TRBD1	ASRDRGYTEAF